One T cell receptor (beta chain) is described in this entry. Its specificity is unknown. The sample belongs to a study of T cells expressing NK-cell markers. 5'RACE template switching built TCR beta cDNA with unique molecular identifiers. TCRdb reprocessed the 5' RACE reads and reports one entry per CDR3 protein, with no DNA. Its clone listing holds approximately 440,000 distinct CDR3 sequences. Study-wide results and caveats: Leadership of the CD3+CD56-NKG2C+ fraction also belonged to these clonotypes in several donors.

Per the germline V gene, CDR1 is DFQATT and CDR2 is SNEGSKA (reference sequence). The CDR3 sequence is 15 residues long. This chain joins TRBV20-1 and TRBJ2-3; TCRdb indicates TRBD1, and absent DNA this call remains unverified. The clonotype comes from a woman aged 50 to 60 in good health. Sequenced material: blood T cells: a sorted CD56 or NKG2C T cell subset, CD4+ or CD8+ T cells, or bulk PBMC T cells (not recorded which). The CDR3 is CSVKAGQGAGDTQYF.